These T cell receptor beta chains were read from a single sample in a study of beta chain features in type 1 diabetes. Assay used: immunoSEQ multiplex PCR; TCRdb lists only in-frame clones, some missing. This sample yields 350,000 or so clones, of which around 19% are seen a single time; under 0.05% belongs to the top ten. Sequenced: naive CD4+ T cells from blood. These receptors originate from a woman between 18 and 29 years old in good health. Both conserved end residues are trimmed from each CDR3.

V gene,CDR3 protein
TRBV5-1,ASYPDRVNTEAF
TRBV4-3,ASSQGTGTQANEQF
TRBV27,ASSPSGSGREGTQY
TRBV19,ASTDRGQSTGELF
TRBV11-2,ASSFAIANYGYT
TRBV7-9,ASNTPLGTGDHYGYT
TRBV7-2,ASSYSIGLAGNEQF
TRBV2,ASRDNLNTEAF
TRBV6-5,ASSTPGGYGYT
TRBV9,ASSVDRGDTIY
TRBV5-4,ASSLAGGWYGYT
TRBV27,ASSTQGFQDTQY
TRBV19,ASSQQESAYNEQF
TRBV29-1,SQRQGLYNEQF
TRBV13,ASSFPLAGGQNTQY
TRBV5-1,ASRVTGGAPGETQY